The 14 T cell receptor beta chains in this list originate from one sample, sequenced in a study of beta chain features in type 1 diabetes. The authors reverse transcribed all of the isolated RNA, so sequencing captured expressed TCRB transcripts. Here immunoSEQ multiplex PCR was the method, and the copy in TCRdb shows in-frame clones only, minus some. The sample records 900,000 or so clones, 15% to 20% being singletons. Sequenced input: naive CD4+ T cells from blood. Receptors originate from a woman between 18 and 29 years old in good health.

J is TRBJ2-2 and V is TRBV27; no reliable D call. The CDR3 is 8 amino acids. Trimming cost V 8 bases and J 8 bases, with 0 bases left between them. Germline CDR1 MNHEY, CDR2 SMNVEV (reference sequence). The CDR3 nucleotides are TGTGCCAGCGGGGAGCTGTTTTTT. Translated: CASGELFF.

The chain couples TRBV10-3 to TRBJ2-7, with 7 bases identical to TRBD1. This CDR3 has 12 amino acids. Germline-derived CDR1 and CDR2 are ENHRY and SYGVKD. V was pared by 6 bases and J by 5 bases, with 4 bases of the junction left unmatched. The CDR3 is CAISNRGDEQYF. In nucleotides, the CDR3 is TGTGCCATCAGCAACAGGGGAGACGAGCAGTACTTC.

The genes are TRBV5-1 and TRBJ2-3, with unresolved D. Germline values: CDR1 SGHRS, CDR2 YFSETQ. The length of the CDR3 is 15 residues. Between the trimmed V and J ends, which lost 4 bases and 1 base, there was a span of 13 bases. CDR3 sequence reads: CASSGLVAGTDTQYF. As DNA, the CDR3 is TGCGCCAGCAGCGGGCTAGTCGCGGGCACAGATACGCAGTATTTT.

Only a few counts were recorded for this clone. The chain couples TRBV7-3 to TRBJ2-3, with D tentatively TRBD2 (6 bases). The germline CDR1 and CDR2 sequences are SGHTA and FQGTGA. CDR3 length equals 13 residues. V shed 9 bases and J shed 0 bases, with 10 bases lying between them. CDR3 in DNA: TGTGCCAGTGGAGGGGCGAGCACAGATACGCAGTATTTT. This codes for CASGGASTDTQYF. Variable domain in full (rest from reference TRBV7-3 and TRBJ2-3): GAGVSQTPSNKVTEKGKYVELRCDPISGHTALYWYRQSLGQGPEFLIYFQGTGAADDSGLPNDRFFAVRPEGSVSTLKIQRTERGDSAVYLCASGGASTDTQYFGPGTRLTVL.

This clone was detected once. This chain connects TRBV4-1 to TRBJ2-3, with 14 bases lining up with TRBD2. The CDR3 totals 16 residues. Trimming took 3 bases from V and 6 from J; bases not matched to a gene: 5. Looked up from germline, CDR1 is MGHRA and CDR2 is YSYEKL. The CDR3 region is CASSHVGLAGADTQYF. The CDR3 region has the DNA TGCGCCAGCAGCCACGTGGGACTAGCGGGAGCGGATACGCAGTATTTT.

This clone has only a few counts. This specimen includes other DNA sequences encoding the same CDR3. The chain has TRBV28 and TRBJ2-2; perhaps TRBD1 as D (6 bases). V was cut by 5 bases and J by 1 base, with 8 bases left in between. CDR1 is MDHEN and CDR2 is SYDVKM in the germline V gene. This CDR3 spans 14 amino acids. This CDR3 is CASSVGQNTGELFF. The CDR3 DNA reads TGTGCCAGCAGTGTGGGACAGAACACCGGGGAGCTGTTTTTT.

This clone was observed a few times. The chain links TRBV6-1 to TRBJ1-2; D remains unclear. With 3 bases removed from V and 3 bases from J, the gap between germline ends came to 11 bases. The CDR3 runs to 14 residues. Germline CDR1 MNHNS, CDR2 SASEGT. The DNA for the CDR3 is TGTGCCAGCAGTGATCGGGCCGCTGACTATGGCTACACCTTC. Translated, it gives CASSDRAADYGYTF.

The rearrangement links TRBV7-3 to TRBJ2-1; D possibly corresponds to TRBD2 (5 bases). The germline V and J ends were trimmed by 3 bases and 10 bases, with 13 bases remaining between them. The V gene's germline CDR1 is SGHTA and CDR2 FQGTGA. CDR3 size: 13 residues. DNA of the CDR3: TGTGCCAGCAGCTTGAGTCCTCCGGGGGAGCAGTTCTTC. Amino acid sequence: CASSLSPPGEQFF.

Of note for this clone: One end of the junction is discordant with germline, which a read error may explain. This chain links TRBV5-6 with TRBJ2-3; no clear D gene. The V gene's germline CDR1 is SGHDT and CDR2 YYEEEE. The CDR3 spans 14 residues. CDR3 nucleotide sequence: TGTGCCAGCAGCTTCGGGTACGTGTTAGATCCGCAGTATTTT. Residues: CASSFGYVLDPQYF. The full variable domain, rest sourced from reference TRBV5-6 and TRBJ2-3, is DAGVTQSPTHLIKTRGQQVTLRCSPKSGHDTVSWYQQALGQGPQFIFQYYEEEERQRGNFPDRFSGHQFPNYSSELNVNALLLGDSALYLCASSFGYVLDPQYFGPGTRLTVL.

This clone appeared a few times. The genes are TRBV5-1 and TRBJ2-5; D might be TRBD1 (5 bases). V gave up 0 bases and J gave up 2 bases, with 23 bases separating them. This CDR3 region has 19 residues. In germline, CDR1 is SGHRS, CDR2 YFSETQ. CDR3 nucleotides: TGCGCCAGCAGCTTGGCCTTGAACCCTCAGACAGCCAATCAAGAGACCCAGTACTTC. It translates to CASSLALNPQTANQETQYF.

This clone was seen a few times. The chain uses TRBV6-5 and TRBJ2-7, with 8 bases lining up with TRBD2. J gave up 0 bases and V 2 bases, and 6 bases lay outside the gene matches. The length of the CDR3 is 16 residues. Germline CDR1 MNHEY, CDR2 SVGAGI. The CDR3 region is CASSYALAGGSYEQYF. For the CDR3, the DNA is TGTGCCAGCAGTTACGCGCTAGCGGGCGGCTCCTACGAGCAGTACTTC.

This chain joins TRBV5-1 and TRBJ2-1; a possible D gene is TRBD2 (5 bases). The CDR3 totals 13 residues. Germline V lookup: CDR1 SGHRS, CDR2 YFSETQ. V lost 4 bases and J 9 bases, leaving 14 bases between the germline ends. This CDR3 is CASSRVLVSEQFF. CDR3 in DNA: TGCGCCAGCAGCCGAGTACTAGTATCTGAGCAGTTCTTC.

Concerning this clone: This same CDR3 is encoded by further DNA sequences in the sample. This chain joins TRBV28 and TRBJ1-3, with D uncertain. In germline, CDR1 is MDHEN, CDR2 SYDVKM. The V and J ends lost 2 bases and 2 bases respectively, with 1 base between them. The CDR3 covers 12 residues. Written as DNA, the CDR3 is TGTGCCAGCAGTTTAACTGGAAACACCATATATTTT. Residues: CASSLTGNTIYF.

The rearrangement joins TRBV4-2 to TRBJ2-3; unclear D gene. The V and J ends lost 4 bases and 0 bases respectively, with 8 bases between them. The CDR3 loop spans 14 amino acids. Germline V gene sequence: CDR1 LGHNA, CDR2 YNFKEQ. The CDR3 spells CASSPPTSTDTQYF. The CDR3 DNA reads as TGTGCCAGCAGCCCACCGACGAGCACAGATACGCAGTATTTT.